The rows below give T cell receptor beta chains drawn from one sample of a study of cytomegalovirus exposure and HLA in healthy donors. Profiling relied on immunoSEQ multiplex PCR, and the TCRdb table lists in-frame clones only, not all of them. The table includes over 75,000 clones, about four fifths detected once. Specimen: PBMCs. All receptors come from a woman in her forties or fifties in good health and CMV-seronegative. Each CDR3 is given with its conserved first and last residue. The order of the fields is clone size, D gene, V gene, J gene, CDR3 protein, CDR3 DNA. The D gene is left open where the match is weak. Clone size, where shown, is once, few, many, or a class for clones that have expanded.

few,TRBD2,TRBV5-4,TRBJ2-3,CASSSNGGALTSYTDTQYF,TGTGCCAGCAGCTCAAACGGGGGGGCGCTAACTTCCTACACAGATACGCAGTATTTT
.,.,TRBV11-3,TRBJ2-3,CASSLGSGSSTDTQYF,TGTGCCAGCAGCTTAGGGTCGGGGAGTAGCACAGATACGCAGTATTTT
.,TRBD1,TRBV6-5,TRBJ2-7,CASSYSRGQGYEQYF,TGTGCCAGCAGTTACTCGAGGGGACAGGGCTACGAGCAGTACTTC
.,TRBD2,TRBV7-2,TRBJ2-5,CASSLWVQRGVGETQYF,TGTGCCAGCAGCTTATGGGTGCAGCGGGGGGTCGGGGAGACCCAGTACTTC
.,TRBD2,TRBV14,TRBJ2-3,CASSQEVLAGVDTQYF,TGTGCCAGCAGCCAAGAGGTCCTAGCGGGGGTGGATACGCAGTATTTT
.,TRBD2,TRBV10-1,TRBJ2-3,CASSESSGGSTDTQYF,TGCGCCAGCAGTGAGTCTAGCGGGGGGTCCACAGATACGCAGTATTTT
once,TRBD1,TRBV10-3,TRBJ1-2,CAISESGTAYGYTF,TGTGCCATCAGTGAGTCGGGGACAGCCTATGGCTACACCTTC
.,TRBD2,TRBV5-1,TRBJ2-5,CASRGLAAPQETQYF,TGCGCCAGCAGGGGACTAGCGGCCCCCCAGGAGACCCAGTACTTC
.,.,TRBV25-1,TRBJ2-5,CASSEIGQETQYF,TGTGCCAGCAGTGAAATCGGGCAAGAGACCCAGTACTTC
.,.,TRBV7-2,TRBJ2-5,CASSLVGRGFSPYQETQYF,TGTGCCAGCAGCTTAGTCGGTCGGGGTTTTTCCCCCTACCAAGAGACCCAGTACTTC
.,TRBD2,TRBV7-6,TRBJ2-1,CASSLGLLAGVYNEQFF,TGTGCCAGCAGCTTAGGGCTTCTAGCGGGGGTCTACAATGAGCAGTTCTTC
.,TRBD1,TRBV25-1,TRBJ1-1,CASLGQGGNTEAFF,TGTGCCAGCCTAGGACAGGGAGGGAACACTGAAGCTTTCTTT
.,TRBD2,TRBV5-5,TRBJ2-5,CASRIVAGGQETQYF,TGTGCCAGCAGAATCGTAGCGGGAGGCCAAGAGACCCAGTACTTC
.,TRBD1,TRBV4-1,TRBJ1-2,CASSLGQIYGYTF,TGCGCCAGCAGCCTGGGACAGATCTATGGCTACACCTTC
.,TRBD1,TRBV29-1,TRBJ1-2,CSAGQGEGYTF,TGCAGCGCCGGACAGGGCGAAGGCTACACCTTC
.,.,TRBV9,TRBJ2-2,CASSVRTENTGELFF,TGTGCCAGCAGCGTACGTACAGAAAACACCGGGGAGCTGTTTTTT